The clone carrying this T cell receptor (beta chain) has only a few counts. The antigen remains unidentified. This sample is drawn from a study of cytomegalovirus exposure and HLA in healthy donors. The PCR ran on 60 Vbeta and 13 Jbeta primers. The protocol was immunoSEQ multiplex PCR, while the TCRdb copy is restricted to in-frame clones and leaves out a portion. The sample includes around 130,000 clones, around four fifths of them seen just once. Study-level findings and limits: 16,951 TCR beta sequences were associated with HLA alleles at 0.05 false discovery rate in a later analysis. Productive status was seen about 90% or about 30% of the time for most TCR beta V segments in an earlier analysis.

Sequenced input: PBMCs. This TCR derives from a woman in her thirties or forties in good health and CMV-seropositive.

The CDR3 DNA is TGTGCCAGCAGCGCCCAGGGACTAGCGGGAGGGAGTGTGATGTACAATGAGCAGTTCTTC. Protein sequence: CASSAQGLAGGSVMYNEQFF. The V gene is TRBV9, the J gene TRBJ2-1, with TRBD2 identical over 16 bases. J was trimmed by 4 bases and V by 3 bases; bases with no gene match: 13. The germline V gene has CDR1 SGDLS and CDR2 YYNGEE. This CDR3 comprises 20 residues.